Listed here are 31 T cell receptor beta chains from one sample, sequenced in a study of T cell responses to AZD1222 COVID-19 vaccine. Clones were sequenced by immunoSEQ multiplex PCR, and TCRdb holds only the in-frame ones, with some missing. This table has some 170,000 clones, about nine tenths appearing once. The source material was peripheral blood, sampled 28 days after the second dose of the MenACWY control vaccine. All receptors come from an adult who received the MenACWY meningococcal vaccine as a control.

V gene TRBV15 combines with J gene TRBJ2-7; D remains unclear. The germline V and J ends were trimmed by 4 bases and 3 bases, with 16 bases remaining between them. CDR1 is LNHNV and CDR2 is YYDKDF in the germline V gene (reference sequence). This CDR3 has 15 residues. This CDR3 reads CATSTRRTVNYEQYF. The CDR3 coding sequence is TGTGCCACCAGCACTCGAAGGACCGTTAACTACGAGCAGTACTTC. The full variable domain, with the rest looked up from reference TRBV15 and TRBJ2-7, is DAMVIQNPRYQVTQFGKPVTLSCSQTLNHNVMYWYQQKSSQAPKLLFHYYDKDFNNEADTPDNFQSRRPNTSFCFLDIRSPGLGDTAMYLCATSTRRTVNYEQYFGPGTRLTVT.

The J gene is TRBJ2-5, the V gene TRBV6-2 or TRBV6-3; maybe TRBD2 (6 bases). V shed 6 bases and J shed 1 base, with 12 bases lying between them. Germline V gene data show CDR1 as MNHEY and CDR2 as SVGEGT. CDR3 size: 14 residues. The CDR3 spells CASSPGEVQETQYF. As DNA, the CDR3 is TGTGCCAGCAGCCCGGGGGAGGTCCAAGAGACCCAGTACTTC.

This clone appeared once. This chain connects TRBV19 to TRBJ1-6; D uncertain. From germline, CDR1 is LNHDA and CDR2 SQIVND (reference sequence). The CDR3 runs to 14 residues. The ends were cut back, 5 bases at V and 11 bases at J, with 16 bases in the middle. The CDR3 is CASSVLGPEAPLHF. The CDR3 DNA sequence: TGTGCCAGTAGTGTATTAGGACCGGAGGCACCCCTCCACTTT.

The gene calls are TRBV6-2 or TRBV6-3 and TRBJ1-5; TRBD1 agrees at 7 bases. CDR1 MNHEY and CDR2 SVGEGT come from the germline V gene. J was trimmed by 0 bases and V by 4 bases; bases with no gene match: 3. The CDR3 has 15 residues. The CDR3 nucleotides are TGTGCCAGCAGTTCGGGACAGTATAGCAATCAGCCCCAGCATTTT. This encodes CASSSGQYSNQPQHF.

This rearrangement joins TRBV2 to TRBJ2-7; 7 bases are shared with TRBD1. This CDR3 is 11 amino acids long. CDR1 and CDR2 from the germline V gene are SNHLY and FYNNEI. V gave up 10 bases and J gave up 5 bases; unmatched junction bases: 5. CDR3 in DNA: TGTGCCACTGAACAGGGGAACGAGCAGTACTTC. This encodes CATEQGNEQYF.

The CDR3 DNA reads TGCGCCAGCAGCCGGGTAGGGACCGGTAATGAAAAACTGTTTTTT. This codes for CASSRVGTGNEKLFF. The V call is TRBV4-3, the J call TRBJ1-4; perhaps TRBD1 as D (5 bases). The V gene lost 4 bases and the J gene lost 4 bases, with 13 bases spanning the gap. The CDR3 is made up of 15 amino acids. Germline V gives CDR1 LGHNA, CDR2 YSLEER.

A remark on this clone: Germline and junction disagree at one end, which may indicate a read error. The J gene is TRBJ2-1, the V gene TRBV7-9; TRBD2 is a possible D gene (6 bases). The CDR3 runs to 15 residues. Germline V lookup: CDR1 SEHNR, CDR2 FQNEAQ (reference sequence). The CDR3 here is CASKPGSFPYNEQFF. The CDR3 nucleotides are TGTGCAAGCAAGCCCGGGAGCTTCCCCTACAATGAGCAGTTCTTC.

The chain recombines TRBV28 with TRBJ2-7, with 11 bases lining up with TRBD2. The length of the CDR3 is 16 residues. The ends lost 6 bases at V and 2 bases at J; junction bases unmatched: 9. CDR1 MDHEN and CDR2 SYDVKM come from the germline V gene. The chain's CDR3 is CASSLTGTSGTYEQYF. As DNA, the CDR3 is TGTGCCAGCAGCCTCACCGGGACTAGCGGAACCTACGAGCAGTACTTC.

The J gene is TRBJ2-7, the V gene TRBV11-2, with 7 bases identical to TRBD2. The CDR3 has 16 amino acids. The germline gives CDR1 SGHAT, CDR2 FQNNGV. V shed 0 bases, J shed 0 bases, and the junction held 5 bases outside the gene matches. CDR3 nucleotide sequence: TGTGCCAGCAGCTTAGATGGGCTAGCGGCCTCCTACGAGCAGTACTTC. It translates to CASSLDGLAASYEQYF.

The V call is TRBV18, the J call TRBJ1-5; TRBD1 matches 9 bases. J lost 5 bases, V lost 2 bases, and 4 bases had no gene match. Germline-derived CDR1 and CDR2 are KGHSH and LQKENI. The CDR3 covers 15 residues. The CDR3 is CASSPTGGADQPQHF. CDR3 DNA: TGTGCCAGCTCACCAACAGGGGGCGCGGATCAGCCCCAGCATTTT.

J is TRBJ2-7 and V is TRBV5-6; the D is unclear. Germline values: CDR1 SGHDT, CDR2 YYEEEE. The CDR3 sequence is 16 residues long. V lost 6 bases, J lost 0 bases, and 19 bases lay in between. CDR3 sequence (DNA): TGTGCCAGCACCCCTGCGTCGCGGATAAGCTCCTACGAGCAGTACTTC. Translated: CASTPASRISSYEQYF.

The chain combines TRBV6-4 with TRBJ2-2; maybe TRBD2 (7 bases). CDR1 is MRHNA, CDR2 SNTAGT, per germline. This CDR3 region has 14 residues. V shed 6 bases and J shed 6 bases, with 14 bases lying between them. DNA of the CDR3: TGTGCCAGCAGAAGCAGGGAGGGGGCCGGGGAGCTGTTTTTT. As protein: CASRSREGAGELFF.

The chain combines TRBV28 with TRBJ2-7, with 10 nucleotides matching TRBD1. Per the germline V gene, CDR1 is MDHEN and CDR2 is SYDVKM. The CDR3 has 17 residues. Losses at the gene ends were 6 bases for V and 2 bases for J; bases not matched to a gene: 13. The chain's CDR3 is CASSRRTGGYDTYEQYF. CDR3 nucleotide sequence: TGTGCCAGCAGCCGTAGGACAGGGGGTTACGACACCTACGAGCAGTACTTC.

This chain uses TRBV18 with TRBJ1-1; D may be TRBD1 (6 bases). The CDR3 loop spans 15 amino acids. V was pared by 6 bases and J by 6 bases, with 20 bases between. The germline CDR1 and CDR2 sequences are KGHSH and LQKENI. The CDR3: CASSSLPGTWPEAFF. The CDR3 DNA reads as TGTGCCAGCTCGTCCTTACCCGGGACATGGCCTGAAGCTTTCTTT.

The chain recombines TRBV20-1 with TRBJ1-2, with 8 bases that match TRBD1. Germline V gene sequence: CDR1 DFQATT, CDR2 SNEGSKA (reference sequence). This CDR3 has 13 residues. J was trimmed by 10 bases and V by 3 bases; bases with no gene match: 10. The CDR3 loop reads CSASRGQGKDYTF. The CDR3 region has the DNA TGCAGTGCTAGTAGAGGACAGGGTAAGGACTACACCTTC.

The V and J genes are TRBV7-9 and TRBJ1-2, with D possibly TRBD1 on 5 matching bases. V was clipped by 4 bases and J by 4 bases, with 16 bases between them. The CDR3 length is 15 residues. Germline CDR1 SEHNR, CDR2 FQNEAQ (reference sequence). In DNA, the CDR3 is TGTGCCAGCAGCTCCCTCCTGGGGGAGGGCTATGGCTACACCTTC. Residues: CASSSLLGEGYGYTF.

The table lists this clone with a count of one. CDR3 sequence (DNA): TGTGCCAGCAGCTCGGGACTGGGGACCGGGGAGCTGTTTTTT. Translated, it gives CASSSGLGTGELFF. The gene calls are TRBV9 and TRBJ2-2; possible D gene TRBD2, 6 bases. V was trimmed by 4 bases and J by 5 bases, leaving 12 bases between them. This CDR3 is 14 amino acids long. Germline CDR1 SGDLS, CDR2 YYNGEE. Using reference TRBV9 and TRBJ2-2 for the parts outside the CDR3, the full variable domain is DSGVTQTPKHLITATGQRVTLRCSPRSGDLSVYWYQQSLDQGLQFLIQYYNGEERAKGNILERFSAQQFPDLHSELNLSSLELGDSALYFCASSSGLGTGELFFGEGSRLTVL.

This chain joins TRBV10-1 and TRBJ2-7; TRBD1 is a possible D gene (6 bases). Trimming left V 6 bases short and J 3 bases short, with 18 bases between. CDR3 length: 15 residues. CDR1 is WNHNN and CDR2 is SYGVQD in the germline V gene (reference sequence). The CDR3 sequence: CASSGGSGEFYEQYF. The CDR3 nucleotides are TGCGCCAGCAGCGGCGGGTCAGGGGAATTCTACGAGCAGTACTTC.

The chain employs TRBV6-6 and TRBJ2-1; 11 nucleotides match TRBD2. With V trimmed by 6 bases and J by 4 bases, 23 bases remained unmatched. From germline, CDR1 is MNHNY and CDR2 SVGAGI (reference sequence). The CDR3 extends over 21 amino acids. The CDR3 coding sequence is TGTGCCAGCAGCCGGATGGGGCGGGCGATCCTAGCGGGAGGTCTTTACAATGAGCAGTTCTTC. It translates to CASSRMGRAILAGGLYNEQFF.

The CDR3 protein is CASSLTGAHQSPLHF. The CDR3 DNA sequence: TGTGCCAGCAGCTTAACAGGGGCGCACCAATCACCCCTCCACTTT. V and J are TRBV7-3 and TRBJ1-6, with a tentative D call TRBD1 (5 bases). The CDR3 spans 15 residues. The germline V gene encodes CDR1 SGHTA and CDR2 FQGTGA. The V end was cut by 0 bases, the J end by 10 bases, with 13 bases between.

This clone was observed a handful of times. The J gene is TRBJ2-3, the V gene TRBV4-3; 14 positions agree with TRBD2. Looked up from germline, CDR1 is LGHNA and CDR2 is YSLEER. Trimming took 4 bases from V and 0 from J; bases not matched to a gene: 6. The CDR3 has 18 residues. The CDR3 protein is CASSPRLAGGPSTDTQYF. The CDR3 DNA reads TGCGCCAGCAGCCCCCGACTAGCGGGAGGGCCTAGCACAGATACGCAGTATTTT.

The chain couples TRBV27 to TRBJ2-2; D possibly uses TRBD1 or TRBD2 (5 bases each). Trimming removed 7 bases at V and 6 bases at J, with 12 bases between. CDR1 MNHEY and CDR2 SMNVEV come from the germline V gene (reference sequence). The CDR3 totals 13 residues. For the CDR3, the DNA is TGTGCCAGCACCTGGTTGGGGGCCGGGGAGCTGTTTTTT. Translating it yields CASTWLGAGELFF.

This CDR3 is CAIRGREGYTF. In nucleotides, the CDR3 is TGTGCCATCAGAGGGCGGGAGGGCTACACCTTC. J is TRBJ1-2 and V is TRBV10-3; D remains unclear. Germline assignment: CDR1 ENHRY and CDR2 SYGVKD. Trimming took 6 bases from V and 8 from J, leaving 10 bases between them. The CDR3 totals 11 residues.

The chain links TRBV2 to TRBJ1-1, with 7 bases lining up with TRBD1. CDR1 and CDR2 from the germline V gene are SNHLY and FYNNEI. V shed 1 base and J 4 bases; nucleotides not matched to a gene: 6. The CDR3 is 15 amino acids. CDR3 sequence: CASSEEGARITEAFF. In nucleotides, the CDR3 is TGTGCCAGCAGTGAAGAGGGGGCGCGAATCACTGAAGCTTTCTTT.

CDR3 in amino acids: CSAGDPEGYGYTF. The CDR3 coding sequence is TGCAGCGCCGGGGACCCCGAGGGCTATGGCTACACCTTC. The rearrangement joins TRBV29-1 to TRBJ1-2; perhaps TRBD1 as D (5 bases). This CDR3 is 13 amino acids long. Germline values: CDR1 SQVTM, CDR2 ANQGSEA. With 7 bases removed from V and 4 bases from J, the gap between germline ends came to 16 bases. The full variable domain, rest sourced from reference TRBV29-1 and TRBJ1-2, is SAVISQKPSRDICQRGTSLTIQCQVDSQVTMMFWYRQQPGQSLTLIATANQGSEATYESGFVIDKFPISRPNLTFSTLTVSNMSPEDSSIYLCSAGDPEGYGYTFGSGTRLTVV.

The chain has TRBV24-1 and TRBJ2-7, with D possibly being TRBD2 (6 bases). This CDR3 is 15 amino acids long. The V and J ends lost 5 bases and 9 bases respectively, with 22 bases between them. Germline-derived CDR1 and CDR2 are KGHDR and SFDVKD. The CDR3 protein is CATSGPGVAASVQYF. CDR3 coding DNA: TGTGCCACCAGTGGGCCGGGAGTTGCTGCCTCAGTGCAGTACTTC.

This clone was detected only once. The chain links TRBV5-1 to TRBJ2-7; 10 positions agree with TRBD2. V was pared by 4 bases and J by 4 bases, with 8 bases of the junction left unmatched. This CDR3 comprises 15 residues. Germline lookup yields CDR1 SGHRS and CDR2 YFSETQ. CDR3: CASSPSSGSGYEQYF. In DNA form, the CDR3 reads TGCGCCAGCAGCCCCTCTAGCGGGAGCGGTTACGAGCAGTACTTC.

This clone was observed once. The chain employs TRBV7-2 and TRBJ2-1; the D call may be TRBD1 or TRBD2 (5 bases each). Trimming stripped 5 bases from V and 6 bases from J, with 23 bases between. This CDR3 spans 17 amino acids. Germline CDR1 SGHTA, CDR2 FQGNSA. CDR3 coding DNA: TGTGCCAGCAGCCCCGGACGGGGCTCTCCGCTCGGCAATGAGCAGTTCTTC. It is translated as CASSPGRGSPLGNEQFF.

The chain carries TRBV4-3 and TRBJ1-4, with unresolved D. Trimming left V 1 base short and J 3 bases short, with 9 bases between. The CDR3 runs to 15 residues. Germline-derived CDR1 and CDR2 are LGHNA and YSLEER. CDR3 in amino acids: CASSQAKGSNEKLFF. DNA for the CDR3: TGCGCCAGCAGCCAAGCCAAGGGCTCTAATGAAAAACTGTTTTTT.

CDR3 bases: TGTGCCAGCAGTTCACAGACAGCCCTGAATGAAAAACTGTTTTTT. This codes for CASSSQTALNEKLFF. V usage is TRBV27 and J usage is TRBJ1-4, with D perhaps TRBD1 (5 bases). Trimming cost V 4 bases and J 5 bases, with 14 bases left between them. Looked up from germline, CDR1 is MNHEY and CDR2 is SMNVEV (reference sequence). This CDR3 contains 15 residues.

The rearrangement links TRBV18 to TRBJ1-2; D remains ambiguous. The CDR3 covers 14 residues. V was clipped by 4 bases and J by 0 bases, with 9 bases between them. Germline CDR1 reads KGHSH; CDR2 reads LQKENI. CDR3 nucleotides: TGTGCCAGCTCACTAGCCGGGGCTAACTATGGCTACACCTTC. Its protein product is CASSLAGANYGYTF.